What follows are 7 T cell receptor beta chains derived from one specimen sequenced in a study of shared clonotypes between healthy human individuals. Using immunoSEQ multiplex PCR, the repertoire was profiled, and TCRdb retains in-frame clones only, with some absent. The sample has some 1 million clones, 65% to 75% seen once. The specimen sequenced was memory CD4+ T cells sorted from blood. Subset denoted: CD45RA-negative fraction. The receptors originated from a man aged 18 to 35 in good health.

The CDR3 region is CASSEYKSGALGEQYF. CDR3 nucleotides: TGTGCCAGCAGTGAATATAAATCGGGGGCGCTCGGCGAGCAGTACTTC. V gene TRBV25-1 combines with J gene TRBJ2-5; D could derive from TRBD1 or TRBD2 (6 bases each). The J call may be faulty, since TRBJ2-7 better matches the DNA end. The CDR3 sequence is 16 residues long. Germline assignment: CDR1 MGHDK and CDR2 SYGVNS.

The V gene is TRBV7-3, the J gene TRBJ2-7, with 11 positions matching TRBD1. Germline assignment: CDR1 SGHTA and CDR2 FQGTGA. This CDR3 comprises 14 residues. V was clipped by 5 bases and J by 5 bases; unmatched bases: 5. For the CDR3, the DNA is TGTGCCAGCAGCCGGGACAGGGGGTCGAACGAGCAGTACTTC. This encodes CASSRDRGSNEQYF.

This rearrangement joins TRBV19 to TRBJ2-2, with 9 positions matching TRBD1. Germline CDR1 LNHDA, CDR2 SQIVND (reference sequence). V dropped 5 bases and J dropped 3; count of bases not matched to a gene: 7. CDR3 length equals 16 residues. The CDR3 protein is CASSAQGAFDTGELFF. DNA of the CDR3: TGTGCCAGTAGTGCACAGGGGGCTTTCGACACCGGGGAGCTGTTTTTT.

The rearrangement links TRBV5-4 to TRBJ2-5, with 9 bases lining up with TRBD2. The CDR3 is made up of 15 amino acids. Unmatched junction bases numbered 5, after V lost 0 bases and J lost 5 bases. Germline values: CDR1 SGHNT, CDR2 YYREEE (reference sequence). The CDR3 loop is CASSLGGGAQETQYF. CDR3 in DNA: TGTGCCAGCAGCTTGGGCGGGGGGGCCCAGGAGACCCAGTACTTC.

A note on this clone: This sample includes further DNA sequences coding for the same CDR3. The chain combines TRBV5-6 with TRBJ1-1; weak D call: TRBD1 (6 bases). The V end lost 0 bases, the J end lost 2 bases, and 8 bases lay between the germline ends. The CDR3 totals 14 residues. CDR1 is SGHDT and CDR2 is YYEEEE in the germline V gene. Written as DNA, the CDR3 is TGTGCCAGCAGCTTGGGGGACAAAAACACTGAAGCTTTCTTT. This codes for CASSLGDKNTEAFF.

This clone was found once. V is TRBV7-6 and J is TRBJ1-1, with D tentatively TRBD1 (6 bases). The V end lost 0 bases, the J end lost 5 bases, and 13 bases lay between the germline ends. The CDR3 consists of 15 residues. The V gene's germline CDR1 is SGHVS and CDR2 FNYEAQ. CDR3 nucleotide sequence: TGTGCCAGCAGCTTAGCGCCAACAGGGAAGACTGAAGCTTTCTTT. It encodes CASSLAPTGKTEAFF.

This chain connects TRBV5-1 to TRBJ2-2; 7 bases line up with TRBD2. Germline CDR1 SGHRS, CDR2 YFSETQ. The CDR3 loop spans 16 amino acids. Trimming at V came to 4 bases and at J to 5 bases, leaving 11 bases not matched to a gene. Here the CDR3 DNA reads TGCGCCAGCAGCAGCTCGGGGGGAGTAGGGACCGGGGAGCTGTTTTTT. Protein: CASSSSGGVGTGELFF.